This T cell receptor (beta chain) was captured in a study of T cells after yellow fever vaccination. TCRdb re-called the 5' RACE reads through MiXCR, storing one row per CDR3 protein. The sample holds more than 50,000 distinct CDR3 sequences, 5.7% seen once. Germline-derived CDR1 and CDR2 are SQVTM and ANQGSEA. There are 16 residues in the CDR3. V lost 7 bases and J 0 bases, leaving 20 bases between the germline ends. Points from the study as a whole: Reappearance after the booster was seen for most primary-vaccination clones, at 95% to 96% CD4 and around 90% CD8. Detection of almost all vaccine-responding clonotypes in sorted memory subsets failed on day 0. Weaker, the secondary response peaked sooner, at day 5 versus 15.

This receptor was obtained from a man younger than 30 who received the YFV17D yellow fever vaccine. J is TRBJ2-3 and V is TRBV29-1; TRBD2 is a possible D gene (5 bases). The specimen comprised PBMCs, either bulk or a sorted T-cell subset (CD4+, CD8+, memory, or dextramer-sorted; not recorded which), sampled on the day of the yellow fever booster vaccination. Here the CDR3 reads CSGRLGGRTSTDTQYF. CDR3 DNA: TGCAGCGGGCGGCTAGGAGGCAGAACTAGCACAGATACGCAGTATTTT.